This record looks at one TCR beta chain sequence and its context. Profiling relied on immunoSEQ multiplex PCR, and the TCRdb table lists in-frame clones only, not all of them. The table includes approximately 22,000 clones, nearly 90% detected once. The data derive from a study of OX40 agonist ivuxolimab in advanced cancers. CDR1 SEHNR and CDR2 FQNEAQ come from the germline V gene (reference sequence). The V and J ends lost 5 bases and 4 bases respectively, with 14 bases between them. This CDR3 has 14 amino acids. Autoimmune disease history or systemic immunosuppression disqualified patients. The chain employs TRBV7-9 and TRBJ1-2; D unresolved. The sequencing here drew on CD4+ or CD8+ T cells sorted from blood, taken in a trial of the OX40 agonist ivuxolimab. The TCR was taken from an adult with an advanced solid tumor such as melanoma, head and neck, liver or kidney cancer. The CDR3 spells CASSPPQTLYGYTF. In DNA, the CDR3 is TGTGCCAGCAGCCCCCCCCAGACACTCTATGGCTACACCTTC.